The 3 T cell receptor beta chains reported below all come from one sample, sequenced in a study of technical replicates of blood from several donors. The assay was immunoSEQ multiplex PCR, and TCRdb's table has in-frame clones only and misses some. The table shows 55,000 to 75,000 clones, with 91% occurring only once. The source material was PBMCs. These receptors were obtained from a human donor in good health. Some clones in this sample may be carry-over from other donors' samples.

The CDR3 protein is CASSKGRNSGANVLTF. In nucleotides, the CDR3 is TGTGCCAGCAGCAAAGGGAGGAACTCTGGGGCCAACGTCCTGACTTTC. This rearrangement joins TRBV21-1 to TRBJ2-6; the table names TRBD2, a call not compared with the DNA. TRBV21-1 is classified as a pseudogene. This CDR3 is built from 16 residues.

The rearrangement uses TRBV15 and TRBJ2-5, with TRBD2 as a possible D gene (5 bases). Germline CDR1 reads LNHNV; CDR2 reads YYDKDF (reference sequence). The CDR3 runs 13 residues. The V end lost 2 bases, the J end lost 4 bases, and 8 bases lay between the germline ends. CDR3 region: CATSRSRVETQYF. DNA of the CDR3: TGTGCCACCAGCAGATCGAGGGTAGAGACCCAGTACTTC.

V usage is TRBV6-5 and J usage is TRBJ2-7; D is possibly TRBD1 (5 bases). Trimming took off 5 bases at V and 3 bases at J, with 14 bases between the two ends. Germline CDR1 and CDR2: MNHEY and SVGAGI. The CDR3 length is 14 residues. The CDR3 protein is CASSTQGKLYEQYF. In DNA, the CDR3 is TGTGCCAGCAGTACGCAGGGTAAGCTCTACGAGCAGTACTTC.